This T cell receptor beta chain was documented in a study of shared clonotypes between healthy human individuals. Study conclusions and caveats: Approximately 4.9% of naive CD4 clonotypes were shared across a few donors. Naive subsets generally had larger estimated richness than memory subsets.

The data were produced by immunoSEQ multiplex PCR, yet TCRdb's version contains in-frame clones alone and is incomplete. The data contain approximately 600,000 clones, around 96% of them singletons. Comment on this clone: Its target is unknown.

Naive CD8 isolation took CD45RO-negative cells positively selected for CCR7 and excluded terminally differentiated effector memory CD45RA+ cells. Among the donors, all were Caucasian adults who lived in Nashville, Tennessee. The source of this sequence is a woman in her 30s in good health. Sequenced input: naive CD8+ T cells sorted from blood.

The CDR3, as DNA: TGTGCCAGCAGCCACGTGGGGGCCTCCTACAATGAGCAGTTCTTC. Encoded protein: CASSHVGASYNEQFF. J is TRBJ2-1 and V is TRBV7-9, with D perhaps TRBD1 (6 bases). In germline, CDR1 is SEHNR, CDR2 FQNEAQ (reference sequence). There are 15 residues in the CDR3. V lost 5 bases and J lost 0, with 11 bases in between.